This entry lists 19 T cell receptor beta chains sequenced from one sample in a study of OX40 agonist ivuxolimab in advanced cancers. Method: immunoSEQ multiplex PCR; TCRdb's copy keeps in-frame clones and lacks some. This sample has about 6,500 clones; nearly 70% occur once, and the top ten carry roughly 18%. The material sequenced was CD4+ or CD8+ T cells sorted from blood, taken in a trial of the OX40 agonist ivuxolimab. The receptors shown here come from an adult with an advanced solid tumor such as melanoma, head and neck, liver or kidney cancer.

The rearrangement links TRBV6-1 to TRBJ2-7; 7 bases are shared with TRBD1. CDR3 length equals 15 residues. V lost 4 bases, J lost 4 bases, and 10 bases stayed unmatched. The germline gives CDR1 MNHNS, CDR2 SASEGT. The CDR3 region is CASSAIGGSNYEQYF. CDR3 DNA: TGTGCCAGCAGTGCGATAGGGGGCTCCAATTACGAGCAGTACTTC.

The table lists this clone with a count of one. The V call is TRBV6-6, the J call TRBJ2-3; the D is unclear. The length of the CDR3 is 14 residues. Germline V gives CDR1 MNHNY, CDR2 SVGAGI (reference sequence). The germline V and J ends were trimmed by 0 bases and 0 bases, with 4 bases remaining between them. Written as DNA, the CDR3 is TGTGCCAGCAGTTACTCGACTAGCACAGATACGCAGTATTTT. It is translated as CASSYSTSTDTQYF.

This clone was seen a handful of times. The genes are TRBV4-2 and TRBJ2-3; 11 nucleotides agree with TRBD2. The ends lost 1 base at V and 6 bases at J; junction bases unmatched: 6. This CDR3 is 16 amino acids long. Germline CDR1 LGHNA, CDR2 YNFKEQ. The CDR3 region is CASSQGIAGGPDTQYF. For the CDR3, the DNA is TGTGCCAGCAGCCAAGGAATAGCGGGGGGGCCGGATACGCAGTATTTT.

This clone was detected once. The chain employs TRBV19 and TRBJ2-7; no clear D gene. Germline V gene data show CDR1 as LNHDA and CDR2 as SQIVND (reference sequence). CDR3 length: 13 amino acids. V was shortened by 5 bases and J by 4 bases, with 12 bases between the two germline ends. This CDR3 is CASSPTVSYEQYF. The CDR3 DNA is TGTGCCAGTAGTCCGACGGTTTCATACGAGCAGTACTTC.

V gene TRBV14 combines with J gene TRBJ2-7; a weak D match, TRBD1 (6 bases). Looked up from germline, CDR1 is SGHDN and CDR2 is FVKESK. V was shortened by 0 bases and J by 2 bases, with 11 bases between the two germline ends. The CDR3 loop spans 15 amino acids. CDR3 bases: TGTGCCAGCAGCCAAGAGTGGGCAGGGGCCTACGAGCAGTACTTC. Translating it yields CASSQEWAGAYEQYF.

The chain recombines TRBV2 with TRBJ2-5; D unclear. Germline V gene sequence: CDR1 SNHLY, CDR2 FYNNEI. The V and J ends lost 7 bases and 4 bases respectively, with 19 bases between them. The CDR3 loop spans 15 amino acids. CDR3 sequence: CASIGTARNAETQYF. The CDR3 nucleotides read TGTGCCAGCATAGGAACAGCCCGCAATGCAGAGACCCAGTACTTC.

The chain has TRBV6-5 and TRBJ2-1, with 7 bases identical to TRBD1. Trimming cost V 4 bases and J 2 bases; bases outside gene matches: 5. Germline CDR1 MNHEY, CDR2 SVGAGI. There are 15 residues in the CDR3. DNA of the CDR3: TGTGCCAGCAGTTCCGGGACAGTCCCCTACAATGAGCAGTTCTTC. This sequence encodes CASSSGTVPYNEQFF.

This rearrangement joins TRBV29-1 to TRBJ2-1, with TRBD1 matching over 7 bases. The CDR3 totals 15 residues. The germline V gene encodes CDR1 SQVTM and CDR2 ANQGSEA. J gave up 5 bases and V 7 bases, and 14 bases lay outside the gene matches. This CDR3 reads CSARGLQGPDNEQFF. The CDR3 DNA reads TGCAGCGCCAGGGGTCTACAGGGGCCAGACAATGAGCAGTTCTTC.

The chain combines TRBV7-9 with TRBJ1-5, with a weak D call TRBD1 (5 bases). V lost 1 base and J lost 5, with 18 bases in between. Germline CDR1 SEHNR, CDR2 FQNEAQ (reference sequence). This CDR3 has 17 amino acids. CDR3 loop: CASSLEVDGGSDQPQHF. The CDR3 DNA reads as TGTGCCAGCAGCTTAGAAGTTGATGGGGGATCGGATCAGCCCCAGCATTTT.

This chain uses TRBV5-1 with TRBJ2-1, with D unresolved. Germline values: CDR1 SGHRS, CDR2 YFSETQ. CDR3 length: 15 amino acids. Trimming stripped 3 bases from V and 2 bases from J, with 12 bases between. Here the CDR3 DNA reads TGCGCCAGCAGCTACGAGGTGTTGGCCTACAATGAGCAGTTCTTC. The encoded protein is CASSYEVLAYNEQFF.

This clone was found a few times. CDR3 nucleotide sequence: TGTGCCAGCAGCGCGCCCGGGGAGCTGTTTTTT. This gives the protein CASSAPGELFF. The gene calls are TRBV11-3 and TRBJ2-2; D remains ambiguous. V lost 5 bases and J lost 6, with 4 bases in between. Germline V gene data show CDR1 as SGHNT and CDR2 as YENEEA. The length of the CDR3 is 11 residues.

The V call is TRBV21-1, the J call TRBJ1-5; the table's D gene call, TRBD1, was not cross checked with the DNA. TRBV21-1 represents a pseudogene. The CDR3 contains 13 residues. CDR3: CATQTGGYQPQHF. CDR3 coding DNA: TGTGCCACTCAGACAGGGGGCTATCAGCCCCAGCATTTT.

The chain uses TRBV27 and TRBJ2-1; D is possibly TRBD1 or TRBD2 (5 bases each). The CDR3 spans 15 residues. Germline CDR1 is MNHEY and CDR2 is SMNVEV (reference sequence). V lost 2 bases to trimming and J lost 2 bases, with 10 bases between them. DNA of the CDR3: TGTGCCAGCAGTTTAAGTAGAGGGGCCTACAATGAGCAGTTCTTC. Translation gives CASSLSRGAYNEQFF.

By share, this clone counts as medium-sized. The rearrangement uses TRBV7-2 and TRBJ2-7; D gene unclear. The CDR3 covers 12 residues. CDR1 is SGHTA and CDR2 is FQGNSA in the germline V gene. V shed 2 bases and J shed 5 bases, with 7 bases lying between them. Here the CDR3 reads CASSLKGHEQYF. The CDR3 nucleotides are TGTGCCAGCAGCTTAAAAGGGCACGAGCAGTACTTC.

This clone was seen only once. This chain connects TRBV4-2 to TRBJ2-3, with 14 bases aligning to TRBD2. This CDR3 is built from 17 residues. The V segment lost 4 bases and the J segment 3 bases; nucleotides outside the gene matches: 6. The germline V gene encodes CDR1 LGHNA and CDR2 YNFKEQ. The CDR3 here is CASSLGTSGSLTDTQYF. Written as DNA, the CDR3 is TGTGCCAGCAGCCTAGGGACTAGCGGGAGCTTGACAGATACGCAGTATTTT.

The chain carries TRBV6-1 and TRBJ2-3; D unresolved. Germline-derived CDR1 and CDR2 are MNHNS and SASEGT. CDR3 length: 14 amino acids. V shed 1 base and J shed 2 bases, with 7 bases lying between them. CDR3 protein: CASSEGRLTDTQYF. The CDR3 DNA is TGTGCCAGCAGTGAAGGCAGGCTCACAGATACGCAGTATTTT.

This clone came up a few times. V and J are TRBV16 and TRBJ1-1; D remains ambiguous. V gave up 8 bases and J gave up 4 bases, with 14 bases separating them. Germline lookup yields CDR1 KGHSY and CDR2 FQNENV. This CDR3 contains 13 residues. The CDR3 protein is CASGSTPVTEAFF. The CDR3 region has the DNA TGTGCCAGCGGGAGTACACCTGTCACTGAAGCTTTCTTT.

The V call is TRBV7-9, the J call TRBJ1-1; 9 bases align to TRBD1. V shed 1 base, J shed 0 bases, and the junction held 0 bases outside the gene matches. CDR3 length: 15 residues. Germline V gene sequence: CDR1 SEHNR, CDR2 FQNEAQ (reference sequence). In nucleotides, the CDR3 is TGTGCCAGCAGCTTAGGGACAGGGGTGAACACTGAAGCTTTCTTT. Its protein product is CASSLGTGVNTEAFF.

In DNA, the CDR3 is TGTGCCAGCAGCGACCTGGGCAATCAGCCCCAGCATTTT. Residues: CASSDLGNQPQHF. The chain recombines TRBV6-5 with TRBJ1-5; no clear D. V lost 6 bases and J lost 2, with 8 bases in between. This CDR3 spans 13 amino acids. Per the germline V gene, CDR1 is MNHEY and CDR2 is SVGAGI.